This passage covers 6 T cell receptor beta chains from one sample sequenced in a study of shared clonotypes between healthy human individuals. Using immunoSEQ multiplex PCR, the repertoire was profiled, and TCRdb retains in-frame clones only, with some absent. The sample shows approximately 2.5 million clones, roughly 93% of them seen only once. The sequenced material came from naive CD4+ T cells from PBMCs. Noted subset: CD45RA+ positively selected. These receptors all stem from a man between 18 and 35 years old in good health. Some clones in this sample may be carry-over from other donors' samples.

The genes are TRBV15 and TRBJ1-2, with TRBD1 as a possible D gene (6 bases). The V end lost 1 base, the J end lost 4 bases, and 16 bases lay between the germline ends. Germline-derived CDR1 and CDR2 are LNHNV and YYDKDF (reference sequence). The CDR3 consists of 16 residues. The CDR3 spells CATSRGGDTGTYGYTF. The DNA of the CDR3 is TGTGCCACCAGCAGAGGTGGGGACACGGGCACCTATGGCTACACCTTC. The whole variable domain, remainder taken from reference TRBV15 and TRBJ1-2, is DAMVIQNPRYQVTQFGKPVTLSCSQTLNHNVMYWYQQKSSQAPKLLFHYYDKDFNNEADTPDNFQSRRPNTSFCFLDIRSPGLGDTAMYLCATSRGGDTGTYGYTFGSGTRLTVV.

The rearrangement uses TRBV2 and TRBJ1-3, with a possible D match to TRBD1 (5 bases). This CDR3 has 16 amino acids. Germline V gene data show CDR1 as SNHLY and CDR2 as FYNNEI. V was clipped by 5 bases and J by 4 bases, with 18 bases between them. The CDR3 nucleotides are TGTGCCAGCAGTTACATCGGGACGGGCGGCGGAAACACCATATATTTT. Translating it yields CASSYIGTGGGNTIYF. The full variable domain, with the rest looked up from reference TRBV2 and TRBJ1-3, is EPEVTQTPSHQVTQMGQEVILRCVPISNHLYFYWYRQILGQKVEFLVSFYNNEISEKSEIFDDQFSVERPDGSNFTLKIRSTKLEDSAMYFCASSYIGTGGGNTIYFGEGSWLTVV.

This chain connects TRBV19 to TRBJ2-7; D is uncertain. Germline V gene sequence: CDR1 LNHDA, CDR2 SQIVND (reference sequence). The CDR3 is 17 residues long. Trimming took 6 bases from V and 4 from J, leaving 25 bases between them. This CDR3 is CASSALDRPYGKYEQYF. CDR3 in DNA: TGTGCCAGTAGCGCCTTAGACCGGCCTTACGGCAAATACGAGCAGTACTTC.

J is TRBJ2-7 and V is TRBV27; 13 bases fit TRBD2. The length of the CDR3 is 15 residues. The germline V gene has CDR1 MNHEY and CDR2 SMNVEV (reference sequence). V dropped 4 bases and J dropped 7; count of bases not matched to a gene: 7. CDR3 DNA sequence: TGTGCCAGCAGTTCGCACGGGACTAGCGGGATTGAGCAGTACTTC. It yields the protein CASSSHGTSGIEQYF.

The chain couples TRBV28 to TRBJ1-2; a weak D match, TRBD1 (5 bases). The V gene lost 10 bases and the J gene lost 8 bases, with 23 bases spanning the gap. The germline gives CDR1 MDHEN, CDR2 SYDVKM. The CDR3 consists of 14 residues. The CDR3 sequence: CATHGAGAVHGYTF. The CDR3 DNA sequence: TGTGCCACCCATGGGGCAGGAGCGGTTCACGGCTACACCTTC.

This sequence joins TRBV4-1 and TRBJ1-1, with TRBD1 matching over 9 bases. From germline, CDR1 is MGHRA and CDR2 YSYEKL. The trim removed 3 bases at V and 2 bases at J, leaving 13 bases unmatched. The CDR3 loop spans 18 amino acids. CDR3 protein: CASSQSSGRTGVNTEAFF. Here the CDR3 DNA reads TGCGCCAGCAGCCAGAGCTCGGGCCGGACAGGGGTAAACACTGAAGCTTTCTTT.